The TCR beta chain under discussion was sequenced for a study of graft-versus-host responses after intestinal transplantation. The germline V gene encodes CDR1 MGHRA and CDR2 YSYEKL. There are 15 residues in the CDR3. V dropped 2 bases and J dropped 0 bases, with 9 bases sitting between them. Profiled with immunoSEQ multiplex PCR; TCRdb holds only in-frame clones, not every one. Found here are 90,000 to 100,000 clones, over 75% of them singletons; the top ten hold under 0.55%. This clone was observed once. Its target is unknown. Specimen: unstimulated CD8+ T cells sorted from spleen or lymph node cells, collected before intestinal transplant. V gene TRBV4-1 combines with J gene TRBJ2-3; a weak D match, TRBD1 (6 bases). This clonotype was obtained from a human donor who received an intestinal transplant. CDR3 bases: TGCGCCAGCAGCCAACAGGACAGAAGCACAGATACGCAGTATTTT. Its translation is CASSQQDRSTDTQYF.